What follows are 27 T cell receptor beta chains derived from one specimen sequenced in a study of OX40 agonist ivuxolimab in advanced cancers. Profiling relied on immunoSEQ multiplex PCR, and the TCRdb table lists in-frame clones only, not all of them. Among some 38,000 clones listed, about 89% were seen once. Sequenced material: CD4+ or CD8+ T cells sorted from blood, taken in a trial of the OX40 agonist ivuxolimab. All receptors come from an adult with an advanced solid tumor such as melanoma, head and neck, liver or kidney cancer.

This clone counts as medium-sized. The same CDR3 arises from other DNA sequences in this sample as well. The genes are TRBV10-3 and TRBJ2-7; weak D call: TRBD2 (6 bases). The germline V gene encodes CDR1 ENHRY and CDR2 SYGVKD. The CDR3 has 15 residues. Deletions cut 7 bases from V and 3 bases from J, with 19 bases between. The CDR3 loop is CAITPTTEGGYEQYF. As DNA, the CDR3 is TGTGCCATCACCCCGACGACGGAGGGAGGCTACGAGCAGTACTTC.

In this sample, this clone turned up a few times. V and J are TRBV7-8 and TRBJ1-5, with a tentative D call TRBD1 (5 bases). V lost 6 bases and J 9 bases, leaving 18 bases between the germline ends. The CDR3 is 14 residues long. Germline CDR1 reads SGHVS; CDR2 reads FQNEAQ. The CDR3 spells CASRPGREGRPQHF. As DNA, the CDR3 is TGTGCCAGCAGACCGGGCAGGGAGGGGCGGCCCCAGCATTTT.

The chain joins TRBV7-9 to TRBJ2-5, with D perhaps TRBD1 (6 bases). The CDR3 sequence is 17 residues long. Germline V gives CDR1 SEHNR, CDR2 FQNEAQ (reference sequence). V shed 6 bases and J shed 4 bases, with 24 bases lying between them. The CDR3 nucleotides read TGTGCCAGCAGTGAAAGCGCACAGGGAATAAGGCTAGAGACCCAGTACTTC. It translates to CASSESAQGIRLETQYF.

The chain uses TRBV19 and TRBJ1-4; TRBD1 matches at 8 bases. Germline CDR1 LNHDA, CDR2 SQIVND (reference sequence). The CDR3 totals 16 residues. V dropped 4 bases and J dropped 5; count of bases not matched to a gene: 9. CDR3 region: CASSNPWDRRNEKLFF. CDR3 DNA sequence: TGTGCCAGTAGTAACCCCTGGGACAGGCGGAATGAAAAACTGTTTTTT.

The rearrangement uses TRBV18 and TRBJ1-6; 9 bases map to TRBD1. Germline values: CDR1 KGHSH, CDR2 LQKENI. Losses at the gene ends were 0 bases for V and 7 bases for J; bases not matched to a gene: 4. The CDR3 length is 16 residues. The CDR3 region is CASSPPPGQGNSPLHF. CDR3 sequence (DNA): TGTGCCAGCTCACCACCGCCGGGACAGGGAAATTCACCCCTCCACTTT.

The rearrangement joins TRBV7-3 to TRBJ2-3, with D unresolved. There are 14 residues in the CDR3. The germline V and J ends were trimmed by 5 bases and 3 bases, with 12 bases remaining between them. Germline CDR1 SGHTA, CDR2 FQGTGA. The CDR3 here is CASSHGLRTDTQYF. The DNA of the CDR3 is TGTGCCAGCAGCCATGGTCTCAGGACAGATACGCAGTATTTT.

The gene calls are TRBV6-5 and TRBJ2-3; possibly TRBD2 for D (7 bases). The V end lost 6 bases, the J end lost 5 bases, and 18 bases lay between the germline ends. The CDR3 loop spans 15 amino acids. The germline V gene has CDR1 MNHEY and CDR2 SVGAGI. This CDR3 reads CASSNMGGALDTQYF. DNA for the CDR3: TGTGCCAGCAGCAACATGGGGGGGGCACTAGATACGCAGTATTTT.

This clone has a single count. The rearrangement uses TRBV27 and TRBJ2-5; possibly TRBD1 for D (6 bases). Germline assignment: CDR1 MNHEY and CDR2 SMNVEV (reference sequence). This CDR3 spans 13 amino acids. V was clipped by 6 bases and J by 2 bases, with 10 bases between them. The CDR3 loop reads CASRDSPQETQYF. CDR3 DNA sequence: TGTGCCAGCAGGGACAGCCCTCAAGAGACCCAGTACTTC.

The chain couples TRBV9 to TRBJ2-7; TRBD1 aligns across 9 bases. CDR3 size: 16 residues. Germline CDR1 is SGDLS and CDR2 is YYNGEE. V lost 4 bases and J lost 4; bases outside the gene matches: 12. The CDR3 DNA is TGTGCCAGCAGCCCTTCTCCGGGACAGGGTTGGTACGAGCAGTACTTC. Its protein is CASSPSPGQGWYEQYF.

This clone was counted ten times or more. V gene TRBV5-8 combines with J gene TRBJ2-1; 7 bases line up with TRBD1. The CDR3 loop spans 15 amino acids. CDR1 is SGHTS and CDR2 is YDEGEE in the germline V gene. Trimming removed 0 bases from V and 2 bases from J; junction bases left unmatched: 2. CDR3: CASSLGDRAYNEQFF. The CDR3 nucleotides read TGTGCCAGCAGCTTGGGAGACAGGGCCTACAATGAGCAGTTCTTC.

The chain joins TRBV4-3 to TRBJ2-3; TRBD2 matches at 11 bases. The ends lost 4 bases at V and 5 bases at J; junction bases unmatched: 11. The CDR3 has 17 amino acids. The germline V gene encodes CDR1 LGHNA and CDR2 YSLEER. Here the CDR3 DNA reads TGCGCCAGCAGCCGTTCTTTAGCGGGGGGGCTGATAGATACGCAGTATTTT. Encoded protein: CASSRSLAGGLIDTQYF.

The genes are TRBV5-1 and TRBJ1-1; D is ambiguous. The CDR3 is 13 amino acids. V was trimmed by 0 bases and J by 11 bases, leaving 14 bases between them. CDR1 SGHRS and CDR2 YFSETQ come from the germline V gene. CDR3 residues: CASSLAAPNGAFF. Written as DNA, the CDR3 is TGCGCCAGCAGCTTGGCGGCCCCCAACGGGGCTTTCTTT.

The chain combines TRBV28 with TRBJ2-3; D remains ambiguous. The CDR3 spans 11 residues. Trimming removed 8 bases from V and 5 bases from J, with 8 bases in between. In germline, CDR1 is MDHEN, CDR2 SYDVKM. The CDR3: CASRKLDTQYF. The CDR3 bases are TGTGCCAGCCGTAAACTAGATACGCAGTATTTT.

CDR3 region: CASSGTGGALIYEQYF. As DNA, the CDR3 is TGTGCCAGCAGCGGGACAGGGGGCGCATTAATCTACGAGCAGTACTTC. The chain couples TRBV28 to TRBJ2-7, with 12 bases matching TRBD1. V lost 6 bases, J lost 3 bases, and 9 bases stayed unmatched. Germline V gene sequence: CDR1 MDHEN, CDR2 SYDVKM. This CDR3 spans 16 amino acids.

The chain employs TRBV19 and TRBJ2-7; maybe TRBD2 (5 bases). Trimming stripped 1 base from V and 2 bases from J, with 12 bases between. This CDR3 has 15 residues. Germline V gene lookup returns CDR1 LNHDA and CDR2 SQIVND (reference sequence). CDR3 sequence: CASSIVPGSPYEQYF. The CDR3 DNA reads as TGTGCCAGTAGTATAGTACCGGGGTCGCCCTACGAGCAGTACTTC.

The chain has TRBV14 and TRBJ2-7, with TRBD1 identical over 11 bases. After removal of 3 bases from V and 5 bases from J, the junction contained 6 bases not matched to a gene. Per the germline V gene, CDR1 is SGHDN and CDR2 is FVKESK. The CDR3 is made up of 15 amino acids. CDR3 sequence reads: CASSHGGQGGNEQYF. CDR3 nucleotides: TGTGCCAGCAGCCATGGGGGACAGGGGGGCAACGAGCAGTACTTC. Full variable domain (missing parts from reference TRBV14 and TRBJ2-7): EAGVTQFPSHSVIEKGQTVTLRCDPISGHDNLYWYRRVMGKEIKFLLHFVKESKQDESGMPNNRFLAERTGGTYSTLKVQPAELEDSGVYFCASSHGGQGGNEQYFGPGTRLTVT.

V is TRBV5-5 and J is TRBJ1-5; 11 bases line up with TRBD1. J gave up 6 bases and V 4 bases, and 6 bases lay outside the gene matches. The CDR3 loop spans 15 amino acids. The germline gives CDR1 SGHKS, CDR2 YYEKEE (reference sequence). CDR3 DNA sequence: TGTGCCAGCAGCCCTTGGACAGGGGGCAGTCAGCCCCAGCATTTT. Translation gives CASSPWTGGSQPQHF. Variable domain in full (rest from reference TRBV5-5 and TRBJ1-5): DAGVTQSPTHLIKTRGQQVTLRCSPISGHKSVSWYQQVLGQGPQFIFQYYEKEERGRGNFPDRFSARQFPNYSSELNVNALLLGDSALYLCASSPWTGGSQPQHFGDGTRLSIL.

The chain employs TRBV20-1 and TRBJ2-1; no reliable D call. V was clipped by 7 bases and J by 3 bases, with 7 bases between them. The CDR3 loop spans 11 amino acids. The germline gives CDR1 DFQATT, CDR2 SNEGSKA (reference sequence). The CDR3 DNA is TGCAGTGGGGTCCACTACAATGAGCAGTTCTTC. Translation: CSGVHYNEQFF.

The CDR3 nucleotides are TGTGCCAGCAGGTCCCTAGGGGGTTCCTCCTACAATGAGCAGTTCTTC. It codes for CASRSLGGSSYNEQFF. This sequence joins TRBV7-6 and TRBJ2-1, with a weak D call TRBD1 (6 bases). Deletions cut 6 bases from V and 0 bases from J, with 15 bases between. The CDR3 contains 16 residues. Germline V gene data show CDR1 as SGHVS and CDR2 as FNYEAQ.

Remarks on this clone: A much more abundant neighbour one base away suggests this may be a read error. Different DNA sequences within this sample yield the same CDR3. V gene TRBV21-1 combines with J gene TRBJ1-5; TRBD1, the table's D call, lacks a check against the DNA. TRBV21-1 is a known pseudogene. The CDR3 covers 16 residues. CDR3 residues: CATQTGSLSSNQPQHF. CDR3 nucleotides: TGTGCCACTCAGACAGGGAGCCTCTCTAGCAATCAGCCCCAGCATTTT.

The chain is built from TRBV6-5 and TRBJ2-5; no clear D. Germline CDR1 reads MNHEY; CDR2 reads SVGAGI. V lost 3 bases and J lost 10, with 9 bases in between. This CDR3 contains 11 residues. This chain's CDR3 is CASSYGSGQYF. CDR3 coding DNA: TGTGCCAGCAGTTATGGGTCAGGCCAGTACTTC.

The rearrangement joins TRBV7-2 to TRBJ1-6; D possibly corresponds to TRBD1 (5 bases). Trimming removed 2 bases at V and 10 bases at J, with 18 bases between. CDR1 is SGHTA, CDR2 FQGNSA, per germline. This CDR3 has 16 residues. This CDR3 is CASSLLGGGLGSPLHF. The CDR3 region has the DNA TGTGCCAGCAGCTTATTGGGGGGAGGGTTGGGGTCACCCCTCCACTTT.

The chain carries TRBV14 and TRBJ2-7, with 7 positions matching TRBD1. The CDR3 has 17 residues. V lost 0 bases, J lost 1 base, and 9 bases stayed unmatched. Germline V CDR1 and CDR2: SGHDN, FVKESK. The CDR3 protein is CASSQDPRVGQSYEQYF. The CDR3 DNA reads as TGTGCCAGCAGCCAAGATCCCAGGGTGGGACAGTCCTACGAGCAGTACTTC.

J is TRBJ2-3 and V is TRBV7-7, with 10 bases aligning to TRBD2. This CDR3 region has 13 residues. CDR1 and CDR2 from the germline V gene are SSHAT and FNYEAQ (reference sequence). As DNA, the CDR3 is TGTGCTACCGGGACTAGCGTTACAGATACGCAGTATTTT. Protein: CATGTSVTDTQYF. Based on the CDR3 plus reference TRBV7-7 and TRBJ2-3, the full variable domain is GAGVSQSPRYKVTKRGQDVTLRCDPISSHATLYWYQQALGQGPEFLTYFNYEAQPDKSGLPSDRFSAERPEGSISTLTIQRTEQRDSAMYRCATGTSVTDTQYFGPGTRLTVL.

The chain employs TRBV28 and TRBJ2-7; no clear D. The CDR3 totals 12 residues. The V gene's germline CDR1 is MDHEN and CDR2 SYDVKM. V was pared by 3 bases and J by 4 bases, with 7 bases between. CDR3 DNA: TGTGCCAGCAGTTTCGTCAGTTACGAGCAGTACTTC. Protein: CASSFVSYEQYF. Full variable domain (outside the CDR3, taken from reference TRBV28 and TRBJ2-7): DVKVTQSSRYLVKRTGEKVFLECVQDMDHENMFWYRQDPGLGLRLIYFSYDVKMKEKGDIPEGYSVSREKKERFSLILESASTNQTSMYLCASSFVSYEQYFGPGTRLTVT.

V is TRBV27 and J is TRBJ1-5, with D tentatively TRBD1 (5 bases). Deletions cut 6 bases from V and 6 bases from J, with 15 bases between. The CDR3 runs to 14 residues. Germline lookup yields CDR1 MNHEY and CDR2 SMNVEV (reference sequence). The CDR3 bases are TGTGCCAGCAGCTCGACAGCTGGGAGTCAGCCCCAGCATTTT. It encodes CASSSTAGSQPQHF.

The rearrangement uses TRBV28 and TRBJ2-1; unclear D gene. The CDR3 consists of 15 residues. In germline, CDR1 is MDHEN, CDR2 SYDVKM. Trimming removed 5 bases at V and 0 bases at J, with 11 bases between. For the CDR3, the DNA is TGTGCCAGCAGTGATCCTCCCGGCTCCTACAATGAGCAGTTCTTC. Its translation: CASSDPPGSYNEQFF. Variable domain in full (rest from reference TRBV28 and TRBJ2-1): DVKVTQSSRYLVKRTGEKVFLECVQDMDHENMFWYRQDPGLGLRLIYFSYDVKMKEKGDIPEGYSVSREKKERFSLILESASTNQTSMYLCASSDPPGSYNEQFFGPGTRLTVL.